This TCR beta chain derives from a study of blood T cell repertoires in COVID-19. Between the trimmed V and J ends, which lost 1 base and 0 bases, there was a span of 10 bases. The germline V gene has CDR1 LGHDT and CDR2 YNNKEL (reference sequence). CDR3 length: 16 amino acids. The assay was immunoSEQ multiplex PCR, and TCRdb's table has in-frame clones only and misses some. The repertoire has 150,000 to 200,000 clones, 70% to 90% of them found once; the top ten carry around 2.7%. The chain joins TRBV3-1 (or the pseudogene TRBV3-2) to TRBJ1-3; tentative D call: TRBD1 (5 bases). The specimen was peripheral blood. The TCR originated in a woman at least 80 years old with COVID-19, enrolled during active disease. CDR3 bases: TGTGCCAGCAGCCAAGTCGAGACAGTCTCTGGAAACACCATATATTTT. It specifies CASSQVETVSGNTIYF.